These 9 T cell receptor beta chains originate from one sample sequenced in a study of T-cell reconstitution after alpha-beta-depleted transplantation in children. The authors prepared the TCRbeta library with unique molecular identifiers. TCRdb reprocessed the PCR reads with MiXCR, giving one entry per CDR3 protein. Among around 240,000 distinct CDR3 sequences listed, 6.5% to 9% were seen once. Sequenced material: PBMCs, mostly from graft donor cells, taken 180 days after TCRalphabeta/CD19-depleted stem cell transplant. Receptor source: a male patient between 5 and 17 years old who had a stem cell transplant for acute lymphoblastic leukemia, so the T cells may come from the graft donor.

This clonotype was observed many times. The rearrangement joins TRBV5-6 to TRBJ2-7; 10 positions match TRBD1. V lost 4 bases and J lost 5; bases outside the gene matches: 0. CDR3 length: 12 residues. Per the germline V gene, CDR1 is SGHDT and CDR2 is YYEEEE. CDR3 protein: CASSGTGDEQYF. In DNA, the CDR3 is TGTGCCAGCAGCGGGACAGGGGACGAGCAGTACTTC.

There are many counts of this clonotype. The chain links TRBV7-6 to TRBJ1-5, with 7 bases identical to TRBD1. The germline gives CDR1 SGHVS, CDR2 FNYEAQ. The CDR3 runs to 13 residues. The V segment lost 5 bases and the J segment 6 bases; nucleotides outside the gene matches: 4. The CDR3 loop reads CASSIRDSQPQHF. CDR3 DNA sequence: TGTGCCAGCAGCATTAGGGACAGTCAGCCCCAGCATTTT.

This clonotype was seen many times. V usage is TRBV12-3 or TRBV12-4 and J usage is TRBJ2-4; D might be TRBD1 or TRBD2, each matching 5 bases. The CDR3 has 19 amino acids. V was cut by 0 bases and J by 0 bases, with 18 bases left in between. The CDR3 nucleotides read TGTGCCAGCAGTTTAGCCCCCGGGGCAGACCGACTAGCCAAAAACATTCAGTACTTC. Translating it yields CASSLAPGADRLAKNIQYF.

Only a few counts were recorded for this clonotype. V usage is TRBV29-1 and J usage is TRBJ1-2; D unclear. The CDR3 spans 14 residues. CDR1 SQVTM and CDR2 ANQGSEA come from the germline V gene. V lost 4 bases and J 1 base, leaving 13 bases between the germline ends. CDR3 region: CSVGEPVLNYGYTF. In DNA form, the CDR3 reads TGCAGCGTTGGGGAGCCAGTTCTTAACTATGGCTACACCTTC.

This clonotype was seen ten or more times. This chain connects TRBV19 to TRBJ2-1, with 7 nucleotides matching TRBD2. V gave up 7 bases and J gave up 2 bases; unmatched junction bases: 8. CDR3 length: 15 amino acids. Germline loops: CDR1 LNHDA, CDR2 SQIVND (reference sequence). In nucleotides, the CDR3 is TGTGCCAGTATCCACGGGAGGCAGGCCTACAATGAGCAGTTCTTC. Its protein product is CASIHGRQAYNEQFF.

This clonotype was seen repeatedly, ten times or more. J is TRBJ2-1 and V is TRBV29-1; 13 positions match TRBD2. CDR1 and CDR2 from the germline V gene are SQVTM and ANQGSEA. V lost 4 bases, J lost 8 bases, and 5 bases stayed unmatched. This CDR3 spans 14 amino acids. The CDR3 DNA reads TGCAGCGTTGGGGGACTAGCGGGAAGGGATGAGCAGTTCTTC. Translating it yields CSVGGLAGRDEQFF.

This clonotype was counted ten times or more. J is TRBJ1-5 and V is TRBV4-1; D perhaps matches TRBD1 (5 bases). The germline gives CDR1 MGHRA, CDR2 YSYEKL. V gave up 0 bases and J gave up 0 bases, with 18 bases separating them. This CDR3 is 19 amino acids long. DNA for the CDR3: TGCGCCAGCAGCCAAGATAGGATTTCCGGGGCCTATAGCAATCAGCCCCAGCATTTT. Protein sequence: CASSQDRISGAYSNQPQHF.

This clonotype was picked up many times. V usage is TRBV12-3 or TRBV12-4 and J usage is TRBJ1-5; D gene ambiguous. There are 13 residues in the CDR3. Trimming removed 1 base from V and 6 bases from J, with 7 bases in between. The CDR3 nucleotides read TGTGCCAGCAGTTTAGTAGGGTTTCAGCCCCAGCATTTT. Translated: CASSLVGFQPQHF.

This clonotype was seen many times. This rearrangement joins TRBV25-1 to TRBJ1-2; no clear D gene. The ends were cut back, 1 base at V and 7 bases at J, with 13 bases in the middle. The CDR3 is 14 residues long. Germline V gene sequence: CDR1 MGHDK, CDR2 SYGVNS. CDR3 in amino acids: CASSELASAGGYTF. CDR3 bases: TGTGCCAGCAGTGAATTGGCCAGCGCGGGTGGCTACACCTTC.